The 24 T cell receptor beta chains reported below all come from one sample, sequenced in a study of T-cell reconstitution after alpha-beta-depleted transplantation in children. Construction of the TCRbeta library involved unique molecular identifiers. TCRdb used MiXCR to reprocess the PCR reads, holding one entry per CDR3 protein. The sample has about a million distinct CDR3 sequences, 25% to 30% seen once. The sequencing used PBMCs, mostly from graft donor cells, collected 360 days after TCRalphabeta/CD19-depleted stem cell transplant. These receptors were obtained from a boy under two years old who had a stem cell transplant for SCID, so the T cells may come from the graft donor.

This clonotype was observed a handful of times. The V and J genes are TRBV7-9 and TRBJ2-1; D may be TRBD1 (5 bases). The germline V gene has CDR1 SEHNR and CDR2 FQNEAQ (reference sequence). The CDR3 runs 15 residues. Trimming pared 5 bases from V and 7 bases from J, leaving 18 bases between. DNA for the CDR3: TGTGCCAGCAGCAAATACCATTCACAGGAAAATGAGCAGTTCTTC. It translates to CASSKYHSQENEQFF.

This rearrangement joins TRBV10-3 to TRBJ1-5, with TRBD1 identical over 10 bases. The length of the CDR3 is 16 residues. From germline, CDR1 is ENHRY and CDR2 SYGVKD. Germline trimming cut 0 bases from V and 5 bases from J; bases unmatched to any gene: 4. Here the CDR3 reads CAISESRDRGDQPQHF. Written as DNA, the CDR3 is TGTGCCATCAGTGAGTCCCGGGACAGGGGAGATCAGCCCCAGCATTTT.

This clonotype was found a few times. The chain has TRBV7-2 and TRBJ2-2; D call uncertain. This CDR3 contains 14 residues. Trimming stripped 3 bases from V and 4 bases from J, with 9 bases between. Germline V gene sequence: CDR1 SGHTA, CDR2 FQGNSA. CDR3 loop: CASSFDTITGELFF. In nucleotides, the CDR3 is TGTGCCAGCAGCTTCGACACCATCACCGGGGAGCTGTTTTTT.

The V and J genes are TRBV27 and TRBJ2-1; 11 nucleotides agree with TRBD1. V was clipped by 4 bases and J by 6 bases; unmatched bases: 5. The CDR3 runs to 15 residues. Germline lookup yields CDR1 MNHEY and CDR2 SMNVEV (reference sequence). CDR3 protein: CASSSPGTGGNEQFF. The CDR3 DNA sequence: TGTGCCAGCAGTTCCCCGGGGACAGGGGGCAATGAGCAGTTCTTC.

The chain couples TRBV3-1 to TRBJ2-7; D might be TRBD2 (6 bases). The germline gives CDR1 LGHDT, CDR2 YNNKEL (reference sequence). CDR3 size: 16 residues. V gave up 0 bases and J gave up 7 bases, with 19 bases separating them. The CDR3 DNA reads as TGTGCCAGCAGCCAAGATCTTCGGCCCTTGGAGGGGGAGCAGTACTTC. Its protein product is CASSQDLRPLEGEQYF.

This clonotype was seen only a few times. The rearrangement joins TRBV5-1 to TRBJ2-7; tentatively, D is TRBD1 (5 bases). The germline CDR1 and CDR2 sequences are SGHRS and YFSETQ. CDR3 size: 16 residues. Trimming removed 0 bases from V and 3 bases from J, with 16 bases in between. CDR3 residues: CASSLAGPLRRYEQYF. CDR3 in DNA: TGCGCCAGCAGCTTGGCAGGGCCCCTCCGGCGCTACGAGCAGTACTTC.

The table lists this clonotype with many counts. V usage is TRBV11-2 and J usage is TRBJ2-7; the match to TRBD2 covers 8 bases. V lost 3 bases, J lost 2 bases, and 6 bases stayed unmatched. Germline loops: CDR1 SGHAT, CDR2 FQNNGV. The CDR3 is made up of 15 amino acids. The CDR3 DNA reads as TGTGCCAGCAGCTTTCCGCCGGGACTAGCCTACGAGCAGTACTTC. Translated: CASSFPPGLAYEQYF.

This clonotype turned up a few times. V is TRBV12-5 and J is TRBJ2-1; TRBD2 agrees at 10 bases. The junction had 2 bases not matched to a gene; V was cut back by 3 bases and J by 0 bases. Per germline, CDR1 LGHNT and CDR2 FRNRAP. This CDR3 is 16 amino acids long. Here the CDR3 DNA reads TGTGCTAGTGGTTTAGGACTAGCGGCCTCCTACAATGAGCAGTTCTTC. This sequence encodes CASGLGLAASYNEQFF. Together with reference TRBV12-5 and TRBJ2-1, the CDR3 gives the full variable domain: DARVTQTPRHKVTEMGQEVTMRCQPILGHNTVFWYRQTMMQGLELLAYFRNRAPLDDSGMPKDRFSAEMPDATLATLKIQPSEPRDSAVYFCASGLGLAASYNEQFFGPGTRLTVL.

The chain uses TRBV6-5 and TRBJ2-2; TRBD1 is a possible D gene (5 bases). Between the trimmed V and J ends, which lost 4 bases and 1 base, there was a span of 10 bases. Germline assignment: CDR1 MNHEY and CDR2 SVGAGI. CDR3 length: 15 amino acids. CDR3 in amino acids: CASSFEGVNTGELFF. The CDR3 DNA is TGTGCCAGCAGTTTCGAAGGGGTGAACACCGGGGAGCTGTTTTTT.

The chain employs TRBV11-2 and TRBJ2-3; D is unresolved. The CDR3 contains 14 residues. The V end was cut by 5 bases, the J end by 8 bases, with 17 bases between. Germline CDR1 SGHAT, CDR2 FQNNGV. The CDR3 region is CASSQARAAFTQYF. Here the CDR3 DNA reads TGTGCCAGCAGCCAGGCTAGAGCAGCCTTTACGCAGTATTTT.

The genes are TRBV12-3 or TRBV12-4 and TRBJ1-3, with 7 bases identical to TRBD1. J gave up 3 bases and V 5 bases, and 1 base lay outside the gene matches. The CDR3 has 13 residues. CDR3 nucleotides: TGTGCCAGCAGTCGACAGGGTGGAAACACCATATATTTT. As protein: CASSRQGGNTIYF.

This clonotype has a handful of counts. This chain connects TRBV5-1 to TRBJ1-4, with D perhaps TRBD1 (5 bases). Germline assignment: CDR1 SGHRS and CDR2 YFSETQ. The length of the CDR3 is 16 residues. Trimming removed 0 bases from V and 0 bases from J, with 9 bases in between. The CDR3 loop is CASSLDRQSTNEKLFF. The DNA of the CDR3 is TGCGCCAGCAGCTTGGATCGACAGTCAACTAATGAAAAACTGTTTTTT.

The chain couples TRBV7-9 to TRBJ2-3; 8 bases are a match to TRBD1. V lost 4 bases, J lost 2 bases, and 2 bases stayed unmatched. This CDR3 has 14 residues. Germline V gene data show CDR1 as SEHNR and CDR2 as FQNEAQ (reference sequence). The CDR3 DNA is TGTGCCAGCAGCTGGACAGGGACCACAGATACGCAGTATTTT. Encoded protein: CASSWTGTTDTQYF.

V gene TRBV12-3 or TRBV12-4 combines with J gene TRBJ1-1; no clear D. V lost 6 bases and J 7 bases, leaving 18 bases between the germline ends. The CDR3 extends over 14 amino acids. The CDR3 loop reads CASRPGNRLGEAFF. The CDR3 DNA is TGTGCCAGCAGGCCGGGAAATAGGCTAGGTGAAGCTTTCTTT.

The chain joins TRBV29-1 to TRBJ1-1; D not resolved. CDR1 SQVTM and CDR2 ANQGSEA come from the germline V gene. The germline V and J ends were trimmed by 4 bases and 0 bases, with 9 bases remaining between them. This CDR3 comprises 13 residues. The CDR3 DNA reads TGCAGCGTTGCTGGTCAACTGAACACTGAAGCTTTCTTT. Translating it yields CSVAGQLNTEAFF.

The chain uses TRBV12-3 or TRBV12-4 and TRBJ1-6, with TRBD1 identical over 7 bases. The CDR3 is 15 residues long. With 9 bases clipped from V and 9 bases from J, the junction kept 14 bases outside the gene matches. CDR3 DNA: TGTGCCAGTAGCACGGGGCAGGGGGGTAGTTCACCCCTCCACTTT. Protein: CASSTGQGGSSPLHF.

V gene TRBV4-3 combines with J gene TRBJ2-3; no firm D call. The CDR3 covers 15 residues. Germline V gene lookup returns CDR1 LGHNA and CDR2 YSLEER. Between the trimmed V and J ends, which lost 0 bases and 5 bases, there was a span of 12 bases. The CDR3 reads CASSQEGRPQDTQYF. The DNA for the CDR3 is TGCGCCAGCAGCCAAGAAGGCAGGCCCCAAGATACGCAGTATTTT.

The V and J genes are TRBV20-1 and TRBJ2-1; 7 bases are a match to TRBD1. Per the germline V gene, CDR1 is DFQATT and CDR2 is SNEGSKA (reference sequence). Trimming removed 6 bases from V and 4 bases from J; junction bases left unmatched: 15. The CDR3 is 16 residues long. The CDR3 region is CSAALSRGPLYNEQFF. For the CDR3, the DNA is TGCAGTGCCGCCCTATCGAGGGGGCCCCTTTACAATGAGCAGTTCTTC.

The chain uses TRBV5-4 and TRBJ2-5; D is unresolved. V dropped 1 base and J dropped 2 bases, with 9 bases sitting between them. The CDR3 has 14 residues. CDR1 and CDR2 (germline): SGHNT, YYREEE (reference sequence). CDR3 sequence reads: CASSLKLAQETQYF. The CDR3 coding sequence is TGTGCCAGCAGCTTGAAGCTGGCACAAGAGACCCAGTACTTC.

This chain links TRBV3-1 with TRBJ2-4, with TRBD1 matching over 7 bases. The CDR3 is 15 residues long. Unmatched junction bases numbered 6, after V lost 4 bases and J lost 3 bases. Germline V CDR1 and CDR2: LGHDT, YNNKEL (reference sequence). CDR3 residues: CASSPTRQGKNIQYF. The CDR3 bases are TGTGCCAGCAGCCCTACCCGACAGGGCAAAAACATTCAGTACTTC.

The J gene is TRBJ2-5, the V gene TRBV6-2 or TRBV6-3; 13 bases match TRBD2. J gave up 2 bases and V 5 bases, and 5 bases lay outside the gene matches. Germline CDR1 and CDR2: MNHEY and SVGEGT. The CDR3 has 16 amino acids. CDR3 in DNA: TGTGCCAGCAGTCCGGGGACTAGCGGGGCTCAAGAGACCCAGTACTTC. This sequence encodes CASSPGTSGAQETQYF.

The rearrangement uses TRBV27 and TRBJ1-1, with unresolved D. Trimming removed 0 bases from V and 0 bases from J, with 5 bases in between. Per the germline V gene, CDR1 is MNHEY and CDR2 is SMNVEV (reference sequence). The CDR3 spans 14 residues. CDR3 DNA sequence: TGTGCCAGCAGTTTATCTGGGATGAACACTGAAGCTTTCTTT. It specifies CASSLSGMNTEAFF.

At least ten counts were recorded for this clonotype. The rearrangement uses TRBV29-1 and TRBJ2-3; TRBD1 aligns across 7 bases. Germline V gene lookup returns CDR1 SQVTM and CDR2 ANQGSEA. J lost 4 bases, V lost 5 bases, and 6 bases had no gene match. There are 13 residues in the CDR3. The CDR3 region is CSVLGGAADTQYF. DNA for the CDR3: TGCAGCGTTTTAGGGGGCGCAGCAGATACGCAGTATTTT.

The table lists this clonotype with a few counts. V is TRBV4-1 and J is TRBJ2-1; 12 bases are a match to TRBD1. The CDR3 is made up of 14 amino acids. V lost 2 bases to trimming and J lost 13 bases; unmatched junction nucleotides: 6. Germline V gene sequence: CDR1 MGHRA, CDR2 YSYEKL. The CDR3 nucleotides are TGCGCCAGCAGCCAAACCGGGACAGGGGGCGTACAGTTCTTC. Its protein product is CASSQTGTGGVQFF.